This T cell receptor beta chain appears in the sequencing data of a study of T cells in localized non-small cell lung cancer. Findings of the study overall: Sequencing was restricted to one tumor region; therefore, heterogeneity remains possible. Uninvolved adjacent lung had the highest recorded T cell clonality, with tumor below it. In adjacent lung, a median roughly 56 of the top 100 tumor clones were found.

The CDR3 consists of 15 residues. V shed 6 bases and J shed 0 bases, with 14 bases lying between them. Germline V CDR1 and CDR2: ENHRY, SYGVKD. Details on this clone: Its antigen is currently unknown.

Libraries were prepared by immunoSEQ multiplex PCR; TCRdb keeps only in-frame clonotypes and omits some of them. The sample yields roughly 35,000 clones, 80% to 95% seen once. The source of this sequence is a female donor at least 60 years old with stage I lung adenocarcinoma. The source material was peripheral blood, sampled before any cancer treatment. The chain combines TRBV10-3 with TRBJ1-1; possibly TRBD1 for D (5 bases). The CDR3 region is CAIRLREGLNTEAFF. CDR3 DNA: TGTGCCATCAGGCTCCGGGAGGGGCTGAACACTGAAGCTTTCTTT.